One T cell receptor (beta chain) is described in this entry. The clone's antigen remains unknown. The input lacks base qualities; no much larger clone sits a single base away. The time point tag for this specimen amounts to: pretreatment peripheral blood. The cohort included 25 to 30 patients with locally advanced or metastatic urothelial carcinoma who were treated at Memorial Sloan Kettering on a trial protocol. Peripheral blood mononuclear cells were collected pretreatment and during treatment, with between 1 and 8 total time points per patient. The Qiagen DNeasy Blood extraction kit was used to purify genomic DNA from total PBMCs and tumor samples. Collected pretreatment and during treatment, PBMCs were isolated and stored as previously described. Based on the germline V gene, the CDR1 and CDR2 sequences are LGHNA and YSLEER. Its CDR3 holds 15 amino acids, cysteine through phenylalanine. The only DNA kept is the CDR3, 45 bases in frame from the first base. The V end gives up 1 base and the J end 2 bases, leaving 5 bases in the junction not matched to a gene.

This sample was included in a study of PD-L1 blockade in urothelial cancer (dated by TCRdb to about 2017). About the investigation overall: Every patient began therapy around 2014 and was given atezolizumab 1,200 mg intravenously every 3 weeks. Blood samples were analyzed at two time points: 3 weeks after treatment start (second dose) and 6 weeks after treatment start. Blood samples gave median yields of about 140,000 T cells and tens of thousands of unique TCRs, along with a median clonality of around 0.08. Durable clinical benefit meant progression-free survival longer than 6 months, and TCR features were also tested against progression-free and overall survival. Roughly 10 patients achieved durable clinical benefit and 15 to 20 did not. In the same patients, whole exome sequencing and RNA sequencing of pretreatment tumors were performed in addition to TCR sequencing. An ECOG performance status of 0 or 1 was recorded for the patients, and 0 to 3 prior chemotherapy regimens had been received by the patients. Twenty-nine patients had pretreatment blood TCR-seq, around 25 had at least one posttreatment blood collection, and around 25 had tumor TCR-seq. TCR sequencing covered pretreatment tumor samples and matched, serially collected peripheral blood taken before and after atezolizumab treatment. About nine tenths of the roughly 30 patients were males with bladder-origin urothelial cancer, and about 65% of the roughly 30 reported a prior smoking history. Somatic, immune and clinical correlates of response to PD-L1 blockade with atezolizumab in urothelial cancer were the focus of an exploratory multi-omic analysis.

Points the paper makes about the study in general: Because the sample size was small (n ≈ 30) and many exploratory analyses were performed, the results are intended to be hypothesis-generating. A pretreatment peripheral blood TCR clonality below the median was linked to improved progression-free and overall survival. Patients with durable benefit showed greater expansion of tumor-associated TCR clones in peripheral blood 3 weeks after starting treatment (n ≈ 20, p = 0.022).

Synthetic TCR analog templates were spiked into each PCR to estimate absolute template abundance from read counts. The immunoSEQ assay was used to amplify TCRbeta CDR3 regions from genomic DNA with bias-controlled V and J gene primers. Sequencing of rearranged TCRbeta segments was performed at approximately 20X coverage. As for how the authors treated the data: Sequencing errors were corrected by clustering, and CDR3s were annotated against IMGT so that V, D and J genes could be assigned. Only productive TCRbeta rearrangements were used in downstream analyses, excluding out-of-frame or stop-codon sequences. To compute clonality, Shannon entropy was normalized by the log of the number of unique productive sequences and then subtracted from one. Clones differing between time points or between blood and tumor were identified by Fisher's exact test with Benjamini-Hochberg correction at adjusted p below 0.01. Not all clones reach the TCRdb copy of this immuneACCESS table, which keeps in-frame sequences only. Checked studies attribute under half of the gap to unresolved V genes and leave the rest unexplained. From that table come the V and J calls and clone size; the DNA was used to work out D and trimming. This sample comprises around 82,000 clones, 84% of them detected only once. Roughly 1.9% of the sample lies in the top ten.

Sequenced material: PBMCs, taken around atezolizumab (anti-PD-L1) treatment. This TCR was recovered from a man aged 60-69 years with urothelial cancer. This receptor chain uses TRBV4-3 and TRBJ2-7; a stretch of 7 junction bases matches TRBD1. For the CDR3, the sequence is CASSQGRDSAYEQYF. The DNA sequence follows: TGCGCCAGCAGCCAAGGCCGGGACAGCGCCTACGAGCAGTACTTC.